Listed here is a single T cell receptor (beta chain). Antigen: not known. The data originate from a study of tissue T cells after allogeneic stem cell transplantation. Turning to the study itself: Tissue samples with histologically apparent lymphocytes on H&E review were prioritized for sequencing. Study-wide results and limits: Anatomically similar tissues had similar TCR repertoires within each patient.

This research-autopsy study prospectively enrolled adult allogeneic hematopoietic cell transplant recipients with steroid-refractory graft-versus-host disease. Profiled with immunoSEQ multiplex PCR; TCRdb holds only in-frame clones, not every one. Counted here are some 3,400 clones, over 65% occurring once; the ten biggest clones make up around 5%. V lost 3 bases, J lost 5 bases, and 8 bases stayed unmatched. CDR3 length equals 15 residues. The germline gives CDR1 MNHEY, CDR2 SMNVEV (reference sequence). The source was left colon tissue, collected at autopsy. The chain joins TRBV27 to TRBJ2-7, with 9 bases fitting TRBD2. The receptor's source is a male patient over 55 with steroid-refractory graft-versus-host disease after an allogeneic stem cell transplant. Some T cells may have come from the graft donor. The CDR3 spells CASSFPGLAIHEQYF. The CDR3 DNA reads TGTGCCAGCAGTTTCCCGGGACTAGCCATCCACGAGCAGTACTTC.